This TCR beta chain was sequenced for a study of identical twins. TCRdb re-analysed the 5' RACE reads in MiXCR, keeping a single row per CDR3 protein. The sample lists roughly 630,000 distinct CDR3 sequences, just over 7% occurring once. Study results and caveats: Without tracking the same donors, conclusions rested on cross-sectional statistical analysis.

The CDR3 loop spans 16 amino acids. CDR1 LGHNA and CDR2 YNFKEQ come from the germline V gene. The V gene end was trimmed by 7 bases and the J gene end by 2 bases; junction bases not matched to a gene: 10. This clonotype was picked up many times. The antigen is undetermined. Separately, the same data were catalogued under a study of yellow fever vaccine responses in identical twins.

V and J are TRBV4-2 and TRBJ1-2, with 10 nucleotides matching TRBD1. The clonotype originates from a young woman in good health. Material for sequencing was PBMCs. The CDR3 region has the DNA TGTGCCAGCAACCGAGAGACAGGGGGCGCAAACTATGGCTACACCTTC. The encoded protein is CASNRETGGANYGYTF.